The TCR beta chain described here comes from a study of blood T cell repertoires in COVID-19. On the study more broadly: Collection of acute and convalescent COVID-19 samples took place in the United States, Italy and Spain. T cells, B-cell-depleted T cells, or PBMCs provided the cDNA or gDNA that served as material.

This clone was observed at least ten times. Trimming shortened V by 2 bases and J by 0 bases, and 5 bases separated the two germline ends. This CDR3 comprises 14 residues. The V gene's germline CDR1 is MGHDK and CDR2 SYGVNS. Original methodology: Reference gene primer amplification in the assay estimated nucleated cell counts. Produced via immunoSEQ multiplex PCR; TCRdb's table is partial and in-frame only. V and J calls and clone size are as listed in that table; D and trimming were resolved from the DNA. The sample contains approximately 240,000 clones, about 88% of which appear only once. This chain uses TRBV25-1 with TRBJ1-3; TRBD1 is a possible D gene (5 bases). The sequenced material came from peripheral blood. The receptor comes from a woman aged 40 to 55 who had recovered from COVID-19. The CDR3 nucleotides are TGTGCCAGCAGTGAAGGGGCCTCTGGAAACACCATATATTTT. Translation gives CASSEGASGNTIYF.